The clone carrying this T cell receptor (beta chain) rates as medium-sized. The antigen is not known. Treatment was busulfan-fludarabine conditioning, a marrow graft, and cyclophosphamide on days +3 and +4. The V end was cut by 6 bases, the J end by 5 bases, with 16 bases between. Germline lookup yields CDR1 SEHNR and CDR2 FQNEAQ (reference sequence). This CDR3 is built from 14 residues. The repertoire was sequenced with immunoSEQ multiplex PCR; TCRdb's copy has only in-frame clones and lacks some. The sample gives about 7,100 clones, almost 75% of which show up once; 20% to 25% is in the top ten. The sample is drawn from a study of T cells after posttransplantation cyclophosphamide. Findings and caveats of the study: Tissue-infiltrating T cells from skin or gut overlapped little with blood T cells. Recipient CMV seropositivity and CMV reactivation strongly tracked TRB clonality.

The sequence came from a male patient in his thirties who received an allogeneic stem cell transplant from a related donor, was CMV-positive, and had acute GVHD only. The graft donor may have given rise to some T cells. The material was PBMCs, obtained just under 1,500 days after allogeneic stem cell transplant with posttransplant cyclophosphamide. The genes are TRBV7-9 and TRBJ1-1; D perhaps matches TRBD1 (6 bases). CDR3 bases: TGTGCCAGCAGTTCTGAGGGGGTTGGGACTGAAGCTTTCTTT. This translates into CASSSEGVGTEAFF.